One sample yielded the 28 T cell receptor beta chains listed below, sequenced in a study of blood T cell repertoires in COVID-19. Assay used: immunoSEQ multiplex PCR; TCRdb lists only in-frame clones, some missing. The data contain under 200,000 clones, 65% to 85% of them singletons. Sequencing used peripheral blood. These receptors all come from a woman older than 75 with active or convalescent COVID-19.

The chain has TRBV5-6 and TRBJ1-4; 8 bases are shared with TRBD1. Germline lookup yields CDR1 SGHDT and CDR2 YYEEEE. The CDR3 has 16 amino acids. V was pared by 4 bases and J by 8 bases, with 13 bases of the junction left unmatched. The CDR3 protein is CASSIRGRRGEEKLFF. The CDR3 nucleotides read TGTGCCAGCAGCATCAGGGGGCGCCGGGGCGAAGAAAAACTGTTTTTT.

The chain combines TRBV7-9 with TRBJ2-7, with D perhaps matching TRBD1 (5 bases). Trimming stripped 6 bases from V and 0 bases from J, with 6 bases between. The CDR3 loop spans 12 amino acids. Germline V gene data show CDR1 as SEHNR and CDR2 as FQNEAQ (reference sequence). CDR3 sequence: CASRQDSYEQYF. The CDR3 DNA is TGTGCCAGCAGACAGGACTCCTACGAGCAGTACTTC.

The V and J genes are TRBV30 and TRBJ2-3; 8 nucleotides line up with TRBD1. Germline CDR1 GTSNPN, CDR2 SVGIG (reference sequence). The CDR3 has 15 residues. V lost 2 bases, J lost 3 bases, and 7 bases stayed unmatched. The CDR3 loop reads CAWSRPGGATDTQYF. The CDR3, as DNA: TGTGCCTGGAGTCGGCCAGGGGGCGCGACAGATACGCAGTATTTT.

The rearrangement uses TRBV15 and TRBJ1-5; 7 bases agree with TRBD1. V trimming: 3 bases; J trimming: 3 bases; junction bases outside the gene matches: 5. This CDR3 spans 15 amino acids. Germline CDR1 is LNHNV and CDR2 is YYDKDF (reference sequence). The CDR3 sequence is CATSRQQGFNQPQHF. CDR3 nucleotide sequence: TGTGCCACCAGCAGGCAACAGGGGTTCAATCAGCCCCAGCATTTT.

The chain is built from TRBV5-1 and TRBJ2-1; tentative D call: TRBD2 (6 bases). The V gene's germline CDR1 is SGHRS and CDR2 YFSETQ. This CDR3 contains 13 residues. Trimming took off 4 bases at V and 7 bases at J, with 12 bases between the two ends. CDR3 loop: CASSGPGGNEQFF. The DNA of the CDR3 is TGCGCCAGCAGCGGGCCCGGAGGGAATGAGCAGTTCTTC.

The chain employs TRBV5-8 and TRBJ1-2; 11 nucleotides align to TRBD1. Per the germline V gene, CDR1 is SGHTS and CDR2 is YDEGEE. V lost 7 bases, J lost 4 bases, and 12 bases stayed unmatched. The CDR3 runs to 16 residues. CDR3 residues: CASAGEDRGRVYGYTF. CDR3 in DNA: TGTGCCAGCGCTGGCGAGGACAGGGGGCGGGTCTATGGCTACACCTTC.

This clone was found a few times. The V gene is TRBV5-5, the J gene TRBJ2-1; the match to TRBD2 covers 10 bases. Looked up from germline, CDR1 is SGHKS and CDR2 is YYEKEE (reference sequence). This CDR3 has 18 amino acids. V lost 0 bases and J lost 8; bases outside the gene matches: 14. The CDR3 is CASSLERSSGGRRDEQFF. DNA for the CDR3: TGTGCCAGCAGCTTGGAGCGGTCTAGCGGGGGTCGCAGGGATGAGCAGTTCTTC.

This sequence joins TRBV7-2 and TRBJ1-4; D ambiguous. Trimming removed 2 bases at V and 3 bases at J, with 7 bases between. This CDR3 is built from 14 residues. The germline gives CDR1 SGHTA, CDR2 FQGNSA. The chain's CDR3 is CASSLLGANEKLFF. CDR3 bases: TGTGCCAGCAGCTTATTGGGAGCTAATGAAAAACTGTTTTTT.

This chain connects TRBV14 to TRBJ2-3; the match to TRBD2 covers 9 bases. V gave up 5 bases and J gave up 2 bases; unmatched junction bases: 8. CDR3 length: 16 residues. Germline lookup yields CDR1 SGHDN and CDR2 FVKESK. CDR3 amino acids: CASSETLAGTTDTQYF. DNA for the CDR3: TGTGCCAGCAGCGAGACTCTAGCGGGGACCACAGATACGCAGTATTTT.

The V gene is TRBV7-2, the J gene TRBJ2-3; weak D call: TRBD1 (5 bases). Germline V gene sequence: CDR1 SGHTA, CDR2 FQGNSA. This CDR3 has 15 residues. The ends were cut back, 3 bases at V and 6 bases at J, with 16 bases in the middle. CDR3 sequence reads: CASSFTGVSADTQYF. CDR3 sequence (DNA): TGTGCCAGCAGCTTCACAGGTGTCAGCGCGGATACGCAGTATTTT.

The CDR3 here is CASSQDGGGTYEQYF. The CDR3 DNA reads as TGTGCCAGCAGCCAAGATGGGGGGGGCACCTACGAGCAGTACTTC. The chain is built from TRBV3-1 (or the pseudogene TRBV3-2) and TRBJ2-7, with D possibly being TRBD2 (7 bases). Trimming left V 0 bases short and J 2 bases short, with 11 bases between. This CDR3 has 15 residues. Germline V lookup: CDR1 LGHDT, CDR2 YNNKEL (reference sequence).

This clone was recorded only once. This chain joins TRBV6-4 and TRBJ2-7, with D possibly being TRBD1 (6 bases). Germline V gene sequence: CDR1 MRHNA, CDR2 SNTAGT. V lost 3 bases to trimming and J lost 6 bases, with 9 bases between them. The length of the CDR3 is 12 residues. The CDR3 sequence: CASSEQGGEQYF. The CDR3 nucleotides are TGTGCCAGCAGTGAACAGGGTGGCGAGCAGTACTTC.

The J gene is TRBJ1-1, the V gene TRBV6-5; 7 bases are shared with TRBD1. Germline lookup yields CDR1 MNHEY and CDR2 SVGAGI. This CDR3 comprises 14 residues. The junction had 5 bases not matched to a gene; V was cut back by 7 bases and J by 0 bases. The CDR3 protein is CASTQGQMNTEAFF. The CDR3 bases are TGTGCCAGCACTCAGGGACAGATGAACACTGAAGCTTTCTTT.

The chain links TRBV7-2 to TRBJ2-5; TRBD2 matches at 10 bases. J was trimmed by 5 bases and V by 5 bases; bases with no gene match: 8. The germline CDR1 and CDR2 sequences are SGHTA and FQGNSA. The CDR3 runs 15 residues. CDR3 residues: CASSPSGGAWETQYF. The CDR3 DNA follows: TGTGCCAGCAGCCCGAGCGGGGGGGCTTGGGAGACCCAGTACTTC.

CDR3 sequence reads: CASSWPRTAEAFF. The CDR3 nucleotides read TGTGCCAGCAGCTGGCCGCGTACAGCTGAAGCTTTCTTT. J is TRBJ1-1 and V is TRBV11-3; no clear D gene. Germline lookup yields CDR1 SGHNT and CDR2 YENEEA. With 4 bases removed from V and 6 bases from J, the gap between germline ends came to 12 bases. The CDR3 is 13 amino acids.

V gene TRBV7-8 combines with J gene TRBJ2-7; 8 bases align to TRBD1. After removal of 5 bases from V and 3 bases from J, the junction contained 6 bases not matched to a gene. Germline lookup yields CDR1 SGHVS and CDR2 FQNEAQ. The CDR3 contains 14 residues. As DNA, the CDR3 is TGTGCCAGCAGCCTGGACAGGGACAACTACGAGCAGTACTTC. This gives the protein CASSLDRDNYEQYF.

The chain carries TRBV7-9 and TRBJ2-3; D gene ambiguous. V lost 3 bases, J lost 0 bases, and 4 bases lay in between. Germline lookup yields CDR1 SEHNR and CDR2 FQNEAQ (reference sequence). There are 13 residues in the CDR3. CDR3 sequence (DNA): TGTGCCAGCAGCTTTCCGAGCACAGATACGCAGTATTTT. Amino acids: CASSFPSTDTQYF.

The chain has TRBV18 and TRBJ2-7; D not certain. The CDR3 is 14 residues long. V lost 5 bases, J lost 0 bases, and 11 bases lay in between. Germline loops: CDR1 KGHSH, CDR2 LQKENI. The CDR3 loop reads CASSSDSGSYEQYF. CDR3 DNA: TGTGCCAGCTCATCTGATTCAGGCTCCTACGAGCAGTACTTC.

The chain uses TRBV30 and TRBJ2-5; no firm D call. The CDR3 extends over 11 amino acids. Trimming took 2 bases from V and 3 from J, leaving 4 bases between them. CDR1 is GTSNPN, CDR2 SVGIG, per germline (reference sequence). CDR3 amino acids: CAWSLKETQYF. The CDR3 DNA reads as TGTGCCTGGAGTTTAAAAGAGACCCAGTACTTC.

As DNA, the CDR3 is TGTGCCAGTAGTACCCGGACAGTATCCGGGACTGAAGCTTTCTTT. It encodes CASSTRTVSGTEAFF. The chain carries TRBV19 and TRBJ1-1; D perhaps matches TRBD1 (6 bases). CDR1 is LNHDA and CDR2 is SQIVND in the germline V gene (reference sequence). The CDR3 is 15 amino acids. Trimming pared 4 bases from V and 5 bases from J, leaving 17 bases between. The complete variable domain, with remaining parts taken from reference TRBV19 and TRBJ1-1, reads DGGITQSPKYLFRKEGQNVTLSCEQNLNHDAMYWYRQDPGQGLRLIYYSQIVNDFQKGDIAEGYSVSREKKESFPLTVTSAQKNPTAFYLCASSTRTVSGTEAFFGQGTRLTVV.

The rearrangement joins TRBV25-1 to TRBJ1-2; D is unresolved. The germline V gene has CDR1 MGHDK and CDR2 SYGVNS. Trimming shortened V by 3 bases and J by 7 bases, and 6 bases separated the two germline ends. This CDR3 has 11 amino acids. This CDR3 is CASSDSLGYTF. CDR3 sequence (DNA): TGTGCCAGCAGTGATTCCCTTGGCTACACCTTC.

This chain uses TRBV12-5 with TRBJ1-1, with 7 positions matching TRBD1. This CDR3 spans 17 amino acids. From germline, CDR1 is LGHNT and CDR2 FRNRAP. Trimming at V came to 4 bases and at J to 5 bases, leaving 16 bases not matched to a gene. CDR3 sequence reads: CASGSSPAGGIGTEAFF. The CDR3 region has the DNA TGTGCTAGTGGTTCCTCCCCGGCAGGGGGAATTGGGACTGAAGCTTTCTTT.

The chain couples TRBV18 to TRBJ1-1; D might be TRBD1 (6 bases). Germline CDR1 KGHSH, CDR2 LQKENI. The CDR3 is made up of 15 amino acids. Deletions cut 3 bases from V and 6 bases from J, with 17 bases between. CDR3 amino acids: CASSPSQGSPSEAFF. DNA for the CDR3: TGTGCCAGCTCACCTTCCCAGGGGTCCCCTTCTGAAGCTTTCTTT. Full variable domain (remainder filled in from reference TRBV18 and TRBJ1-1): NAGVMQNPRHLVRRRGQEARLRCSPMKGHSHVYWYRQLPEEGLKFMVYLQKENIIDESGMPKERFSAEFPKEGPSILRIQQVVRGDSAAYFCASSPSQGSPSEAFFGQGTRLTVV.

The chain is built from TRBV7-6 and TRBJ2-7; D gene uncertain. CDR3 length equals 15 residues. Germline-derived CDR1 and CDR2 are SGHVS and FNYEAQ. V was cut by 4 bases and J by 3 bases, with 16 bases left in between. The CDR3 nucleotides read TGTGCCAGCAGCTCTGAAGCCCTCGCCCTCTACGAGCAGTACTTC. It is translated as CASSSEALALYEQYF.

The rearrangement joins TRBV12-3 or TRBV12-4 to TRBJ2-3; D unclear. Trimming left V 4 bases short and J 4 bases short, with 9 bases between. This CDR3 has 13 residues. This CDR3 reads CASSSLVPDTQYF. The CDR3 DNA sequence: TGTGCCAGCAGTTCACTCGTCCCAGATACGCAGTATTTT.

This clone has only a few counts. This chain links TRBV27 with TRBJ2-1; D uncertain. The germline CDR1 and CDR2 sequences are MNHEY and SMNVEV (reference sequence). The CDR3 length is 14 residues. Trimming shortened V by 3 bases and J by 8 bases, and 14 bases separated the two germline ends. The CDR3 DNA follows: TGTGCCAGCAGTTTTCTCCCCCAACAAGATGAGCAGTTCTTC. It translates to CASSFLPQQDEQFF.

The chain has TRBV27 and TRBJ1-2, with D perhaps TRBD1 (6 bases). The CDR3 loop spans 15 amino acids. Germline CDR1 is MNHEY and CDR2 is SMNVEV (reference sequence). V was trimmed by 3 bases and J by 4 bases, leaving 15 bases between them. The chain's CDR3 is CASSFGEGRGYGYTF. CDR3 DNA sequence: TGTGCCAGCAGTTTTGGGGAGGGCAGGGGCTATGGCTACACCTTC.

The chain uses TRBV11-2 and TRBJ2-4; 8 bases match TRBD1. Germline CDR1 SGHAT, CDR2 FQNNGV. CDR3 length equals 15 residues. The junction had 4 bases not matched to a gene; V was cut back by 3 bases and J by 3 bases. CDR3 nucleotide sequence: TGTGCCAGCAGCTTCACGACAGGGGTCAAAAACATTCAGTACTTC. It yields the protein CASSFTTGVKNIQYF.